This paragraph reports one T cell receptor (beta chain). The sample is drawn from a study of cytomegalovirus exposure and HLA in healthy donors. Primers for the PCR totalled 60 Vbeta and 13 Jbeta. Generated by immunoSEQ multiplex PCR, the TCRdb table keeps only in-frame clones and is missing some. The sample yields about 140,000 clones, roughly 77% seen once. Looked up from germline, CDR1 is LNHDA and CDR2 is SQIVND (reference sequence). The CDR3 runs to 14 residues. Germline trimming cut 6 bases from V and 9 bases from J; bases unmatched to any gene: 7. The TCR originated in a man aged 25-40 years in good health. The chain couples TRBV19 to TRBJ2-1; TRBD2 aligns across 11 bases. The sample taken for sequencing was PBMCs. The CDR3 nucleotides read TGTGCCAGTAGCCGACTAGCGGGATCCAGTGAGCAGTTCTTC. It translates to CASSRLAGSSEQFF.